This TCR beta chain was sequenced for a study of Ad26.COV2.S vaccination and SARS-CoV-2 variants. Study as a whole: The Ad26.COV2.S arm of the COV1001 trial was where the donor was placed.

The protocol was immunoSEQ multiplex PCR, while the TCRdb copy is restricted to in-frame clones and leaves out a portion. The sample has 300,000 to 450,000 clones, about 85% seen once. V was clipped by 3 bases and J by 7 bases, with 12 bases between them. Germline V gene data show CDR1 as KGHSH and CDR2 as LQKENI. This CDR3 contains 13 residues. Treatment given: 15 to 20 received Ad26.COV2.S at low or high dose, single or two shots; about five received placebo; per-sample allocation not given. Samples analyzed were those drawn on day 63 after the first vaccine or placebo injection. This person who donated was an adult of 18-55 years in Boston. Expression of Wuhan-strain SARS-CoV-2 spike came from the Ad26 vector that formed the vaccine.

The rearrangement joins TRBV18 to TRBJ1-2; a possible D gene is TRBD1 (5 bases). The specimen comprised peripheral blood, sampled in a trial of Ad26.COV2.S vaccine versus placebo. This clonotype was obtained from a person between 18 and 59 years old who received the Ad26.COV2.S COVID-19 vaccine or a placebo. The CDR3 nucleotides are TGTGCCAGCTCACCCCAAGACAGTGGTGGCTACACCTTC. Translating it yields CASSPQDSGGYTF.